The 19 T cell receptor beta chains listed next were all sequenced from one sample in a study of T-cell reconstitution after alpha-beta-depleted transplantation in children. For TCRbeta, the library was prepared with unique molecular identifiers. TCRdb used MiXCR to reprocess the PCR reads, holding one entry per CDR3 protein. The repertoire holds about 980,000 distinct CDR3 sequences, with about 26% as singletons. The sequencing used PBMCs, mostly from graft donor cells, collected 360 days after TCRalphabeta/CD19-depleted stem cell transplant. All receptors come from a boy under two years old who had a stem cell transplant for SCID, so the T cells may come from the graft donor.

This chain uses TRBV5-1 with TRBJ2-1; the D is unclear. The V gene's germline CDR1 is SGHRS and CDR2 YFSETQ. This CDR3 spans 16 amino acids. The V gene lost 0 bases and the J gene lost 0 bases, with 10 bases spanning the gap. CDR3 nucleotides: TGCGCCAGCAGCTTGGTAGGGAAGGGCTCCTACAATGAGCAGTTCTTC. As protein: CASSLVGKGSYNEQFF.

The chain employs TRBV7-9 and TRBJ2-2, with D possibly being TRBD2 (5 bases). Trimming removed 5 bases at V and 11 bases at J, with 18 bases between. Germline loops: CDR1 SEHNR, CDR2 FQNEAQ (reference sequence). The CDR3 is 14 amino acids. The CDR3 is CASSEGLNFIELFF. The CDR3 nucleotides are TGTGCCAGCAGCGAGGGCCTCAATTTCATCGAGCTGTTTTTT.

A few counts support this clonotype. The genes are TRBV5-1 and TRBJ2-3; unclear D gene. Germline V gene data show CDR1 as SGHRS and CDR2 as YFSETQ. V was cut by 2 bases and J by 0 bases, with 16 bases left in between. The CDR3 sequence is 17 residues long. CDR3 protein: CASSFGLLRASTDTQYF. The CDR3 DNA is TGCGCCAGCAGCTTCGGGTTACTTAGAGCAAGCACAGATACGCAGTATTTT.

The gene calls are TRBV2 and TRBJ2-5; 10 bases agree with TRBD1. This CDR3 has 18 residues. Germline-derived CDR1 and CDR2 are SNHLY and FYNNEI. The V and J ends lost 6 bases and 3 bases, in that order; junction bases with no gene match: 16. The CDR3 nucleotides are TGTGCCAGCAGAAGGGACAGGGGATCGGTCGGTGAGGAAGAGACCCAGTACTTC. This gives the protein CASRRDRGSVGEEETQYF.

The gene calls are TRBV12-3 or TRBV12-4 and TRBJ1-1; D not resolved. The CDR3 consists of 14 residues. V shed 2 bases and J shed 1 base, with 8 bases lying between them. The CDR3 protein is CASSLFQSNTEAFF. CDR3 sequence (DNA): TGTGCCAGCAGTTTATTCCAGTCGAACACTGAAGCTTTCTTT.

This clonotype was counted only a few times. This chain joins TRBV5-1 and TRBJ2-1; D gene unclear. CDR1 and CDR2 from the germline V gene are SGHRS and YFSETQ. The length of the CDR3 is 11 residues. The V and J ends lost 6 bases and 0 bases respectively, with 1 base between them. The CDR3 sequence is CASTSYNEQFF. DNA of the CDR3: TGCGCCAGCACCTCCTACAATGAGCAGTTCTTC.

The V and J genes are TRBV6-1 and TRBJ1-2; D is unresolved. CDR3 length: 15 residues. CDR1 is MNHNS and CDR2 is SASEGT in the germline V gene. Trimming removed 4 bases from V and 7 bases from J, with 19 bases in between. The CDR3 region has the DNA TGTGCCAGCAGTGTCGGTTTGGGGAGTCGGAGTGGCTACACCTTC. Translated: CASSVGLGSRSGYTF.

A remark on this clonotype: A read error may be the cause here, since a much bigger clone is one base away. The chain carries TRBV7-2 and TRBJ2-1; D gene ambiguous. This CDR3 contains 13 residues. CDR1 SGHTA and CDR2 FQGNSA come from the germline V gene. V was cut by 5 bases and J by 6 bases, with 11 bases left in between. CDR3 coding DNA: TGTGCCAGCAGCACAAGGAATGGCAATGAGCAGTTCTTC. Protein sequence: CASSTRNGNEQFF.

The CDR3 DNA reads TGCAGCGTTGAAGAGTCCCCTGGAACCGCGGGGGGCTACACCTTC. As protein: CSVEESPGTAGGYTF. The chain is built from TRBV29-1 and TRBJ1-2; D not certain. The CDR3 extends over 15 amino acids. The germline V and J ends were trimmed by 0 bases and 8 bases, with 19 bases remaining between them. Germline values: CDR1 SQVTM, CDR2 ANQGSEA. Full variable domain (missing parts from reference TRBV29-1 and TRBJ1-2): SAVISQKPSRDICQRGTSLTIQCQVDSQVTMMFWYRQQPGQSLTLIATANQGSEATYESGFVIDKFPISRPNLTFSTLTVSNMSPEDSSIYLCSVEESPGTAGGYTFGSGTRLTVV.

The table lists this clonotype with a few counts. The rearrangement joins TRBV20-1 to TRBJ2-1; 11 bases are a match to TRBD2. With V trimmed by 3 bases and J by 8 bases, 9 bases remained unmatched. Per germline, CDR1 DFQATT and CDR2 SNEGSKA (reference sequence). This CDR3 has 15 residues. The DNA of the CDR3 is TGCAGTGCTAGTGAGCGACTAGCGGGGAAGGATGAGCAGTTCTTC. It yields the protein CSASERLAGKDEQFF.

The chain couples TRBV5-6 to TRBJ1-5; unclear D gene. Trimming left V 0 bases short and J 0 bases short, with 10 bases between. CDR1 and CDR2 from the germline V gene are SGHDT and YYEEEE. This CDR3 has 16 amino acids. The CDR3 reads CASSLGFGYSNQPQHF. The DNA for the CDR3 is TGTGCCAGCAGCTTGGGATTTGGCTATAGCAATCAGCCCCAGCATTTT.

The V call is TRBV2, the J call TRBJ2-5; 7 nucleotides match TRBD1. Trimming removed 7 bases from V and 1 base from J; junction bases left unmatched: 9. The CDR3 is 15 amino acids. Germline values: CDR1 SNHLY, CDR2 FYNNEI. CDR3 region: CASTPRQGLQETQYF. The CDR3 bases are TGTGCCAGCACCCCCCGACAGGGCCTCCAAGAGACCCAGTACTTC.

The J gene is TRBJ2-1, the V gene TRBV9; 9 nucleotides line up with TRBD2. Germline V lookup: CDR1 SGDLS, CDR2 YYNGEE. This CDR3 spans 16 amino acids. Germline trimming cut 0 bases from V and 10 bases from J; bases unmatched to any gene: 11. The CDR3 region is CASSVVSSGGPREQFF. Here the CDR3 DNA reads TGTGCCAGCAGCGTAGTTTCCAGCGGGGGGCCACGGGAGCAGTTCTTC.

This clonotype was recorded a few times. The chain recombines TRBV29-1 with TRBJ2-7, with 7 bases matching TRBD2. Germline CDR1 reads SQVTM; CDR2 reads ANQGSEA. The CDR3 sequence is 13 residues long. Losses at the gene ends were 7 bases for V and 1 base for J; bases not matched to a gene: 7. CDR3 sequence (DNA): TGCAGCGGCCTACTAGCGCCTTCCTACGAGCAGTACTTC. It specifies CSGLLAPSYEQYF.

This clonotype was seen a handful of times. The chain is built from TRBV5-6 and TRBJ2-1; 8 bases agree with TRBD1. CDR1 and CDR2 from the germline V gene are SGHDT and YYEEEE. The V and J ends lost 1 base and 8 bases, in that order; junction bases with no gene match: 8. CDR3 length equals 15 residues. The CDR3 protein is CASSLLGQGGDEQFF. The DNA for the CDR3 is TGTGCCAGCAGCTTGCTCGGACAGGGCGGCGATGAGCAGTTCTTC.

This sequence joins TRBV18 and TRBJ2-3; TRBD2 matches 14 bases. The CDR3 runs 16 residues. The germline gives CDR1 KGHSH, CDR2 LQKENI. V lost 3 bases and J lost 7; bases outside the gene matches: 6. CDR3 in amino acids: CASSPGLAGGKYTQYF. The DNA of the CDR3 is TGTGCCAGCTCACCTGGACTAGCGGGGGGCAAGTATACGCAGTATTTT.

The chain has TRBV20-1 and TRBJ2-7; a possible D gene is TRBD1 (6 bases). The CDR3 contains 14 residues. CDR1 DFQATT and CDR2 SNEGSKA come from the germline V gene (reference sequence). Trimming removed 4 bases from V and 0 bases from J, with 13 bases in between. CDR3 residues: CSAKRQALSYEQYF. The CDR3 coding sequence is TGCAGTGCTAAACGACAGGCCCTCTCCTACGAGCAGTACTTC.

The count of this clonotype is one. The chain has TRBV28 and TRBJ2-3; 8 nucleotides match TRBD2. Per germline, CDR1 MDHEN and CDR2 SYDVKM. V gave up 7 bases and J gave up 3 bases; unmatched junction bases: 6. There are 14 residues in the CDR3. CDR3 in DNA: TGTGCCAGCATACCGGGGGGGCCGACAGATACGCAGTATTTT. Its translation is CASIPGGPTDTQYF.

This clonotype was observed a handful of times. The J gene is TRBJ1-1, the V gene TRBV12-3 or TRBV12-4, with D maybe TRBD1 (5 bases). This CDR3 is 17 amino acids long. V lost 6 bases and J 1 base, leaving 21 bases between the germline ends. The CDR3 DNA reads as TGTGCCAGCAGCCCCGTTACAGGAGCGGAAACGAACACTGAAGCTTTCTTT. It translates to CASSPVTGAETNTEAFF.